This TCR beta chain is from a study of blood T cell repertoires in COVID-19. Study information: Some COVID-19 samples were acute and others convalescent; all came from the United States, Italy and Spain. Sources were T cells, B-cell-depleted T cells, or PBMCs; the material itself was cDNA or gDNA.

Authors' methods: The assay estimated nucleated cells by amplifying reference gene primers. Libraries were prepared by immunoSEQ multiplex PCR; TCRdb keeps only in-frame clonotypes and omits some of them. V and J calls and clone size are those listed in that table; D and trimming were worked out from the DNA. This table holds some 94,000 clones, over 70% found once. The origin of this receptor is a human donor in a cohort sampled during active COVID-19. Material: peripheral blood.

The CDR3 region is CASSQDEISVSYNEQFF. The CDR3 nucleotides are TGCGCCAGCAGCCAAGATGAAATTAGTGTCTCCTACAATGAGCAGTTCTTC. The chain has TRBV4-1 and TRBJ2-1; the D is unclear. Trimming pared 0 bases from V and 0 bases from J, leaving 12 bases between. CDR1 MGHRA and CDR2 YSYEKL come from the germline V gene. This CDR3 region has 17 residues.